This TCR beta chain was sequenced for a study of metastatic and nonmetastatic thyroid tumors. The wider study: For malignant and benign thyroid patients, tumor or nodule tissue and blood were the sources whose repertoires were compared.

V was pared by 4 bases and J by 7 bases, with 8 bases between. Germline V gives CDR1 SGHTS, CDR2 YDEGEE. The CDR3 has 11 amino acids. TCRdb re-analyzed the PCR reads using MiXCR. The table lists about 59,000 clones, roughly 15% of them singletons. Regarding this clone: Its target is unknown.

No treatment had been given to any patient before thyroid surgery. Whole-study findings and limits: Malignant thyroid tumors reportedly had TCR beta diversity that was significantly higher than in benign nodules, in blood and tumor.

The chain joins TRBV5-8 to TRBJ2-5; D is undetermined. The sequenced material came from blood. This receptor was identified in a male donor with papillary thyroid cancer or a benign thyroid nodule (not recorded which). Some clones in this sample may be carry-over from other donors' samples. CDR3 bases: TGTGCCAGCAGCCATATCGGGACCCAGTACTTC. Protein product: CASSHIGTQYF.